These 26 T cell receptor beta chains were all obtained from the same sample, sequenced in a study of T cell responses to AZD1222 COVID-19 vaccine. Measured with immunoSEQ multiplex PCR; TCRdb has only the in-frame clones, and not every one. The repertoire holds 150,000 or so clones, with just under 95% as singletons. The source was peripheral blood, collected on day 0 of AZD1222 vaccination. Receptors were obtained from an adult in good health.

This clone was picked up one time. The V gene is TRBV29-1, the J gene TRBJ1-4; D remains ambiguous. The CDR3 sequence is 13 residues long. The V and J ends lost 0 bases and 8 bases respectively, with 10 bases between them. Germline CDR1 reads SQVTM; CDR2 reads ANQGSEA. The CDR3 spells CSVEDQGSEKLFF. The CDR3 DNA reads as TGCAGCGTTGAAGATCAAGGGTCAGAAAAACTGTTTTTT.

The V and J genes are TRBV28 and TRBJ2-7, with a possible D match to TRBD1 (6 bases). There are 16 residues in the CDR3. V lost 6 bases and J lost 9, with 27 bases in between. Looked up from germline, CDR1 is MDHEN and CDR2 is SYDVKM. CDR3 DNA sequence: TGTGCCAGCAGACCAGGGGCAGCCAACCCCAGGCACTGGCAGTACTTC. This sequence encodes CASRPGAANPRHWQYF.

The chain has TRBV2 and TRBJ2-2; D not resolved. In germline, CDR1 is SNHLY, CDR2 FYNNEI. There are 15 residues in the CDR3. With 2 bases removed from V and 3 bases from J, the gap between germline ends came to 10 bases. CDR3 residues: CASSENRLHTGELFF. Written as DNA, the CDR3 is TGTGCCAGCAGTGAAAATCGGCTTCACACCGGGGAGCTGTTTTTT.

The chain joins TRBV3-1 (or the pseudogene TRBV3-2) to TRBJ2-1, with D possibly matching TRBD1 (6 bases). CDR1 is LGHDT and CDR2 is YNNKEL in the germline V gene (reference sequence). This CDR3 comprises 17 residues. V was cut by 0 bases and J by 8 bases, with 20 bases left in between. CDR3 nucleotides: TGTGCCAGCAGCCAAGAAAGGGGGAAACCGGGTTGGGATGAGCAGTTCTTC. It encodes CASSQERGKPGWDEQFF.

The rearrangement uses TRBV14 and TRBJ1-2; 9 nucleotides match TRBD1. V lost 0 bases and J lost 11; bases outside the gene matches: 7. Germline CDR1 and CDR2: SGHDN and FVKESK. The length of the CDR3 is 14 residues. The CDR3 DNA follows: TGTGCCAGCAGCCAAGATCTTCAGGACAGGGGATACACCTTC. Encoded protein: CASSQDLQDRGYTF.

The chain is built from TRBV3-1 (or the pseudogene TRBV3-2) and TRBJ2-3; 7 nucleotides match TRBD2. The CDR3 loop spans 17 amino acids. Losses at the gene ends were 2 bases for V and 5 bases for J; bases not matched to a gene: 13. CDR1 is LGHDT, CDR2 YNNKEL, per germline (reference sequence). CDR3 in DNA: TGTGCCAGCAGCCAACAACAAGCGGGGTACAACCAAGATACGCAGTATTTT. Translating gives CASSQQQAGYNQDTQYF.

This chain uses TRBV6-5 with TRBJ2-2, with TRBD1 matching 8 bases. This CDR3 contains 14 residues. Losses at the gene ends were 7 bases for V and 2 bases for J; bases not matched to a gene: 3. Per germline, CDR1 MNHEY and CDR2 SVGAGI. The CDR3 sequence: CASTGQGNTGELFF. CDR3 sequence (DNA): TGTGCCAGCACCGGACAGGGTAACACCGGGGAGCTGTTTTTT.

This clone was observed a handful of times. J is TRBJ1-2 and V is TRBV7-2, with 7 bases matching TRBD1. Per germline, CDR1 SGHTA and CDR2 FQGNSA. V lost 5 bases, J lost 4 bases, and 7 bases stayed unmatched. This CDR3 region has 14 residues. The CDR3 spells CASSTDQGGYGYTF. In nucleotides, the CDR3 is TGTGCCAGCAGCACCGACCAGGGGGGCTATGGCTACACCTTC.

The rearrangement joins TRBV9 to TRBJ1-6; 10 nucleotides match TRBD1. Germline lookup yields CDR1 SGDLS and CDR2 YYNGEE. CDR3 size: 18 residues. Trimming cost V 0 bases and J 7 bases; bases outside gene matches: 10. CDR3 loop: CASSVGGTGVRSNSPLHF. Written as DNA, the CDR3 is TGTGCCAGCAGCGTAGGAGGGACAGGGGTCCGAAGCAATTCACCCCTCCACTTT.

The J gene is TRBJ1-2, the V gene TRBV28, with D possibly matching TRBD1 (6 bases). The CDR3 covers 15 residues. Trimming took 5 bases from V and 6 from J, leaving 19 bases between them. CDR1 MDHEN and CDR2 SYDVKM come from the germline V gene. This CDR3 is CASSRILQGRDGYTF. The DNA of the CDR3 is TGTGCCAGCAGTCGCATTCTACAGGGTAGGGATGGCTACACCTTC.

This chain links TRBV7-9 with TRBJ2-2; 8 bases are a match to TRBD1. CDR3 length: 16 residues. The trim removed 6 bases at V and 1 base at J, leaving 7 bases unmatched. In germline, CDR1 is SEHNR, CDR2 FQNEAQ (reference sequence). CDR3 in DNA: TGTGCCAGCAGACCGAGGACAGGGAGGAACACCGGGGAGCTGTTTTTT. Translation gives CASRPRTGRNTGELFF.

This chain connects TRBV5-5 to TRBJ1-4; 7 bases agree with TRBD1. With 4 bases clipped from V and 0 bases from J, the junction kept 6 bases outside the gene matches. Germline loops: CDR1 SGHKS, CDR2 YYEKEE (reference sequence). The CDR3 length is 16 residues. The chain's CDR3 is CASSAGTVATNEKLFF. The CDR3 nucleotides are TGTGCCAGCAGCGCGGGGACAGTTGCAACTAATGAAAAACTGTTTTTT.

The CDR3 DNA follows: TGCGCCAGCAGCCAAGATGCGGGTTTATTGAATGAAAAACTGTTTTTT. Translated: CASSQDAGLLNEKLFF. The chain is built from TRBV4-1 and TRBJ1-4; D is uncertain. CDR3 length equals 16 residues. Trimming took 0 bases from V and 5 from J, leaving 13 bases between them. Germline-derived CDR1 and CDR2 are MGHRA and YSYEKL.

The gene calls are TRBV28 and TRBJ1-5, with D hard to call. The CDR3 contains 11 residues. Germline values: CDR1 MDHEN, CDR2 SYDVKM. V was clipped by 6 bases and J by 11 bases, with 11 bases between them. CDR3: CASSREEAQHF. Written as DNA, the CDR3 is TGTGCCAGCAGCCGAGAGGAGGCCCAGCATTTT.

This chain connects TRBV2 to TRBJ1-4; tentatively, D is TRBD1 (6 bases). Trimming removed 4 bases at V and 4 bases at J, with 13 bases between. The germline gives CDR1 SNHLY, CDR2 FYNNEI. The CDR3 sequence is 15 residues long. CDR3 nucleotide sequence: TGTGCCAGCAGTGGGTGGGACACCGGTAATGAAAAACTGTTTTTT. It specifies CASSGWDTGNEKLFF.

CDR3 region: CATRTTGGIIEKLFF. CDR3 coding DNA: TGCGCCACCAGAACCACAGGGGGAATTATTGAAAAACTGTTTTTT. This chain joins TRBV4-1 and TRBJ1-4, with 8 bases lining up with TRBD1. With V trimmed by 10 bases and J by 7 bases, 14 bases remained unmatched. CDR3 length: 15 residues. Germline V gene lookup returns CDR1 MGHRA and CDR2 YSYEKL.

The J gene is TRBJ2-7, the V gene TRBV19; TRBD1 agrees at 8 bases. Germline CDR1 reads LNHDA; CDR2 reads SQIVND (reference sequence). CDR3 length: 13 residues. Trimming cost V 5 bases and J 3 bases; bases outside gene matches: 3. The CDR3 sequence is CASSEGQDYEQYF. The CDR3 DNA is TGTGCCAGTAGTGAGGGACAGGACTACGAGCAGTACTTC. The whole variable domain, filled in from reference TRBV19 and TRBJ2-7, reads DGGITQSPKYLFRKEGQNVTLSCEQNLNHDAMYWYRQDPGQGLRLIYYSQIVNDFQKGDIAEGYSVSREKKESFPLTVTSAQKNPTAFYLCASSEGQDYEQYFGPGTRLTVT.

There are a few counts of this clone. CDR3 amino acids: CASRGITGRAEAFF. The CDR3 DNA is TGTGCCAGCAGGGGGATCACAGGGAGAGCTGAAGCTTTCTTT. The chain joins TRBV2 to TRBJ1-1; possibly TRBD1 for D (6 bases). V dropped 6 bases and J dropped 6 bases, with 17 bases sitting between them. The CDR3 has 14 residues. CDR1 and CDR2 (germline): SNHLY, FYNNEI. Complete variable domain (other parts from reference TRBV2 and TRBJ1-1): EPEVTQTPSHQVTQMGQEVILRCVPISNHLYFYWYRQILGQKVEFLVSFYNNEISEKSEIFDDQFSVERPDGSNFTLKIRSTKLEDSAMYFCASRGITGRAEAFFGQGTRLTVV.

The gene calls are TRBV6-6 and TRBJ2-7; D might be TRBD1 or TRBD2, each matching 7 bases. The CDR3 extends over 17 amino acids. V shed 5 bases and J shed 5 bases, with 25 bases lying between them. Per the germline V gene, CDR1 is MNHNY and CDR2 is SVGAGI (reference sequence). The CDR3 loop is CASSQPGTVAGEDEQYF. The CDR3 DNA is TGTGCCAGCAGTCAACCCGGGACAGTGGCGGGGGAGGACGAGCAGTACTTC.

Note on this clone: At the DNA level, this CDR3 is encoded by other sequences in the same sample as well. This chain joins TRBV18 and TRBJ1-1, with D unresolved. CDR3 size: 12 residues. Germline V gene sequence: CDR1 KGHSH, CDR2 LQKENI. Deletions cut 3 bases from V and 1 base from J, with 3 bases between. CDR3 sequence: CASSPGNTEAFF. CDR3 in DNA: TGTGCCAGCTCACCCGGGAACACTGAAGCTTTCTTT.

The chain couples TRBV27 to TRBJ1-4; weak D call: TRBD1 (5 bases). The V end lost 3 bases, the J end lost 3 bases, and 8 bases lay between the germline ends. Per the germline V gene, CDR1 is MNHEY and CDR2 is SMNVEV (reference sequence). The CDR3 contains 14 residues. The CDR3 region is CASSFGGSNEKLFF. The CDR3 DNA reads as TGTGCCAGCAGTTTCGGGGGATCTAATGAAAAACTGTTTTTT.

The chain has TRBV5-4 and TRBJ1-5; no definite D call. The V gene lost 2 bases and the J gene lost 6 bases, with 15 bases spanning the gap. Germline loops: CDR1 SGHNT, CDR2 YYREEE (reference sequence). The CDR3 contains 15 residues. Here the CDR3 DNA reads TGTGCCAGCAGCTTTCTCTCTCGGGTAAGTCAGCCCCAGCATTTT. This translates into CASSFLSRVSQPQHF.

This clone was counted between two and nine times. V usage is TRBV28 and J usage is TRBJ1-5, with D maybe TRBD1 (5 bases). This CDR3 has 13 residues. The V end was cut by 6 bases, the J end by 7 bases, with 13 bases between. Germline CDR1 MDHEN, CDR2 SYDVKM. The CDR3 reads CASRSGIGQPQHF. The CDR3 nucleotides read TGTGCCAGCAGATCAGGGATAGGGCAGCCCCAGCATTTT.

V and J are TRBV27 and TRBJ1-5, with D uncertain. This CDR3 contains 17 residues. The V end lost 3 bases, the J end lost 2 bases, and 17 bases lay between the germline ends. Germline V gene data show CDR1 as MNHEY and CDR2 as SMNVEV (reference sequence). The CDR3 loop reads CASSLGRAAWGNQPQHF. CDR3 nucleotide sequence: TGTGCCAGCAGTTTGGGTAGGGCCGCTTGGGGCAATCAGCCCCAGCATTTT.

This chain uses TRBV6-5 with TRBJ2-1, with TRBD2 matching 7 bases. The CDR3 loop spans 15 amino acids. J was trimmed by 4 bases and V by 7 bases; bases with no gene match: 10. CDR1 and CDR2 (germline): MNHEY, SVGAGI. The CDR3 sequence: CASMERRGIYNEQFF. The CDR3 DNA reads as TGTGCCAGCATGGAAAGGCGGGGGATATACAATGAGCAGTTCTTC.

This clone was picked up one time. The rearrangement joins TRBV3-1 (or the pseudogene TRBV3-2) to TRBJ1-1; a weak D match, TRBD1 (5 bases). Germline V gene lookup returns CDR1 LGHDT and CDR2 YNNKEL (reference sequence). The V and J ends lost 4 bases and 5 bases respectively, with 11 bases between them. The CDR3 has 13 residues. CDR3 sequence: CASSPGGRTEAFF. CDR3 sequence (DNA): TGTGCCAGCAGCCCCGGGGGGAGGACTGAAGCTTTCTTT.